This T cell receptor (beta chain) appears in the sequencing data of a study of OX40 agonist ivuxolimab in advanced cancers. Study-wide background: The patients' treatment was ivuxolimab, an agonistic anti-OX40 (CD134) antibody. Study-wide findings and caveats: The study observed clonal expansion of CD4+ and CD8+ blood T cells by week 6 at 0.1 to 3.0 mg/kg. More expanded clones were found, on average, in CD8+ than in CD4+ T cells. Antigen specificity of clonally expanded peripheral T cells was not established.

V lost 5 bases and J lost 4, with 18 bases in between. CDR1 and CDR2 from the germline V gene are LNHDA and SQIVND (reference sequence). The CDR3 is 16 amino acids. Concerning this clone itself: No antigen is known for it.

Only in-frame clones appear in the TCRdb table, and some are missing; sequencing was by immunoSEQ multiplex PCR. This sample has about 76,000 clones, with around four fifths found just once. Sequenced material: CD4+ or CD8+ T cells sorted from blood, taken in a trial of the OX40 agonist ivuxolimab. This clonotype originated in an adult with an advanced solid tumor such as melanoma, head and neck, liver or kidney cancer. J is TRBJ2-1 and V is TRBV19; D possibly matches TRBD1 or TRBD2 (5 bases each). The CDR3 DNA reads TGTGCCAGTAGTGTTCGGGACGCGCAACCTTACAATGAGCAGTTCTTC. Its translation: CASSVRDAQPYNEQFF.